This entry lists 26 T cell receptor beta chains sequenced from one sample in a study of blood T cell repertoires in COVID-19. Repertoires were generated with immunoSEQ multiplex PCR, while TCRdb's copy carries only in-frame clones and drops some. Of 35,000 to 55,000 clones in the sample, more than 75% were seen once. Material: peripheral blood. The receptors were sampled from a human donor in a cohort sampled during active COVID-19.

The CDR3 region is CASSSGVEETQYF. CDR3 bases: TGTGCCAGCAGCTCCGGGGTCGAAGAGACCCAGTACTTC. The genes are TRBV11-2 and TRBJ2-5, with D possibly TRBD2 on 5 matching bases. V lost 4 bases, J lost 3 bases, and 9 bases lay in between. Germline V gives CDR1 SGHAT, CDR2 FQNNGV. The CDR3 covers 13 residues.

This chain uses TRBV27 with TRBJ2-1; 11 bases are a match to TRBD2. Unmatched junction bases numbered 0, after V lost 2 bases and J lost 6 bases. The CDR3 sequence is 14 residues long. From germline, CDR1 is MNHEY and CDR2 SMNVEV (reference sequence). The CDR3 nucleotides read TGTGCCAGCAGTTTACTAGCGGGAGGCAATGAGCAGTTCTTC. Translating it yields CASSLLAGGNEQFF.

The V and J genes are TRBV27 and TRBJ2-3, with TRBD2 as a possible D gene (5 bases). V lost 5 bases and J 1 base, leaving 13 bases between the germline ends. CDR3 size: 15 residues. In germline, CDR1 is MNHEY, CDR2 SMNVEV (reference sequence). The chain's CDR3 is CASSPQRLGTDTQYF. CDR3 DNA: TGTGCCAGCAGTCCCCAGCGGTTGGGCACAGATACGCAGTATTTT.

V is TRBV19 and J is TRBJ2-3, with TRBD2 matching over 9 bases. There are 16 residues in the CDR3. From germline, CDR1 is LNHDA and CDR2 SQIVND (reference sequence). V lost 6 bases, J lost 6 bases, and 13 bases stayed unmatched. CDR3 in DNA: TGTGCCAGTAGGACCTTTGGAGCGGGAGGAGGGGATACGCAGTATTTT. Its translation: CASRTFGAGGGDTQYF.

This chain links TRBV27 with TRBJ2-3; 8 nucleotides align to TRBD2. CDR3 length equals 15 residues. Trimming at V came to 6 bases and at J to 4 bases, leaving 9 bases not matched to a gene. Germline CDR1 and CDR2: MNHEY and SMNVEV (reference sequence). DNA of the CDR3: TGTGCCAGCAGCTGGGGACTAGTTGCCGCAGATACGCAGTATTTT. Amino acid sequence: CASSWGLVAADTQYF.

The V and J genes are TRBV6-5 and TRBJ1-2; tentatively, D is TRBD1 (6 bases). Germline V gene lookup returns CDR1 MNHEY and CDR2 SVGAGI. This CDR3 contains 13 residues. V was clipped by 0 bases and J by 8 bases, with 10 bases between them. The CDR3 DNA is TGTGCCAGCAGTTACTCGAAGGGGGGGGGCTACACCTTC. Translated: CASSYSKGGGYTF.

The count of this clone is one. This chain connects TRBV6-5 to TRBJ1-2; D not resolved. Germline CDR1 MNHEY, CDR2 SVGAGI. The CDR3 is 15 residues long. Trimming removed 2 bases from V and 6 bases from J, with 16 bases in between. CDR3 loop: CASSYTREQHNGYTF. CDR3 nucleotides: TGTGCCAGCAGTTACACCCGGGAACAGCACAATGGCTACACCTTC.

In this sample, this clone turned up once. The J gene is TRBJ2-3, the V gene TRBV9; weak D call: TRBD2 (6 bases). The CDR3 is 16 residues long. V was clipped by 0 bases and J by 0 bases, with 11 bases between them. The V gene's germline CDR1 is SGDLS and CDR2 YYNGEE. The CDR3 protein is CASSVGSGQSTDTQYF. The CDR3 DNA reads as TGTGCCAGCAGCGTAGGCAGCGGGCAGAGCACAGATACGCAGTATTTT.

This clone was counted between two and nine times. The V call is TRBV15, the J call TRBJ1-5; 11 bases align to TRBD1. Germline-derived CDR1 and CDR2 are LNHNV and YYDKDF (reference sequence). There are 18 residues in the CDR3. The ends lost 10 bases at V and 1 base at J; junction bases unmatched: 15. CDR3 nucleotides: TGTGCCATCCTTAAAAAGGACAGGGGGCAGAGGAGCAATCAGCCCCAGCATTTT. It specifies CAILKKDRGQRSNQPQHF.

The gene calls are TRBV7-6 and TRBJ2-5, with TRBD1 as a possible D gene (7 bases). Germline CDR1 SGHVS, CDR2 FNYEAQ. This CDR3 is built from 16 residues. V was trimmed by 2 bases and J by 5 bases, leaving 18 bases between them. DNA of the CDR3: TGTGCCAGCAGCTTAAATCCTAAGGGGGCGGGGGAGACCCAGTACTTC. The encoded protein is CASSLNPKGAGETQYF.

The V gene is TRBV28, the J gene TRBJ2-1; 12 nucleotides align to TRBD2. The J segment lost 0 bases and the V segment lost 4 bases, leaving 16 bases of the junction unmatched. The CDR3 loop spans 21 amino acids. Germline-derived CDR1 and CDR2 are MDHEN and SYDVKM. For the CDR3, the DNA is TGTGCCAGCAGTTCCCCTTCAGGGGTCGGACTAGCGGGAAGCTCCTACAATGAGCAGTTCTTC. It codes for CASSSPSGVGLAGSSYNEQFF.

This chain links TRBV30 with TRBJ1-6; no reliable D call. This CDR3 has 13 residues. CDR1 and CDR2 from the germline V gene are GTSNPN and SVGIG (reference sequence). Between the trimmed V and J ends, which lost 2 bases and 9 bases, there was a span of 11 bases. CDR3 region: CAWSSQSGSPLHF. The CDR3 DNA sequence: TGTGCCTGGAGTTCGCAGTCGGGTTCACCCCTCCACTTT. Full variable domain (missing parts from reference TRBV30 and TRBJ1-6): SQTIHQWPATLVQPVGSPLSLECTVEGTSNPNLYWYRQAAGRGLQLLFYSVGIGQISSEVPQNLSASRPQDRQFILSSKKLLLSDSGFYLCAWSSQSGSPLHFGNGTRLTVT.

The chain carries TRBV15 and TRBJ2-7; tentative D call: TRBD1 (5 bases). Trimming pared 0 bases from V and 4 bases from J, leaving 7 bases between. Germline V gene data show CDR1 as LNHNV and CDR2 as YYDKDF (reference sequence). The CDR3 length is 13 residues. The DNA for the CDR3 is TGTGCCACCAGCAGAGATCAGGGTTACGAGCAGTACTTC. Its translation: CATSRDQGYEQYF. Full variable domain (rest looked up from reference TRBV15 and TRBJ2-7): DAMVIQNPRYQVTQFGKPVTLSCSQTLNHNVMYWYQQKSSQAPKLLFHYYDKDFNNEADTPDNFQSRRPNTSFCFLDIRSPGLGDTAMYLCATSRDQGYEQYFGPGTRLTVT.

The CDR3 DNA is TGTGCCAGCAGCCATCTTCACAGGGTACTAAATGGCTACACCTTC. Its translation: CASSHLHRVLNGYTF. The gene calls are TRBV7-9 and TRBJ1-2; D is possibly TRBD1 (6 bases). Trimming shortened V by 5 bases and J by 6 bases, and 19 bases separated the two germline ends. The germline V gene encodes CDR1 SEHNR and CDR2 FQNEAQ (reference sequence). The CDR3 sequence is 15 residues long.

The rearrangement links TRBV3-1 (or the pseudogene TRBV3-2) to TRBJ2-5; 10 positions agree with TRBD2. This CDR3 has 14 amino acids. CDR1 is LGHDT and CDR2 is YNNKEL in the germline V gene (reference sequence). Trimming removed 1 base from V and 9 bases from J; junction bases left unmatched: 5. The CDR3 sequence: CASSQGGAGGPQYF. The CDR3, as DNA: TGTGCCAGCAGCCAAGGGGGAGCGGGAGGGCCCCAGTACTTC.

V usage is TRBV6-5 and J usage is TRBJ2-3; TRBD2 matches at 12 bases. Germline assignment: CDR1 MNHEY and CDR2 SVGAGI. This CDR3 spans 16 amino acids. V was clipped by 0 bases and J by 5 bases; unmatched bases: 3. This CDR3 is CASSYSASGGGDTQYF. Here the CDR3 DNA reads TGTGCCAGCAGTTACTCGGCTAGCGGGGGGGGAGATACGCAGTATTTT.

The chain recombines TRBV12-3 or TRBV12-4 with TRBJ1-1; no definite D call. V gave up 6 bases and J gave up 10 bases, with 12 bases separating them. There are 11 residues in the CDR3. The CDR3: CASSLHAGAFF. The CDR3 coding sequence is TGTGCCAGCAGCTTACACGCGGGAGCTTTCTTT.

CDR3 nucleotide sequence: TGTGCCAGCAGCTTAGTGCAGGGAGGGACCTACGAGCAGTACTTC. Translation gives CASSLVQGGTYEQYF. This chain uses TRBV11-2 with TRBJ2-7; 7 nucleotides agree with TRBD2. Trimming at V came to 1 base and at J to 2 bases, leaving 5 bases not matched to a gene. CDR1 SGHAT and CDR2 FQNNGV come from the germline V gene. The CDR3 has 15 residues.

The gene calls are TRBV18 and TRBJ1-3; no firm D call. Between the trimmed V and J ends, which lost 3 bases and 4 bases, there was a span of 13 bases. Germline V gene lookup returns CDR1 KGHSH and CDR2 LQKENI. The CDR3 totals 15 residues. As DNA, the CDR3 is TGTGCCAGCTCACCGGCGGCTGGCCCGGGAAACACCATATATTTT. Translating it yields CASSPAAGPGNTIYF.

This clone was seen just once. The gene calls are TRBV6-2 or TRBV6-3 and TRBJ1-2; TRBD1 aligns across 9 bases. This CDR3 has 15 amino acids. Germline assignment: CDR1 MNHEY and CDR2 SVGEGT. Trimming took 2 bases from V and 2 from J; bases not matched to a gene: 3. CDR3 in DNA: TGTGCCAGCAGTTACCGGGACAGGGCGAACTATGGCTACACCTTC. Translating it yields CASSYRDRANYGYTF.

The chain uses TRBV18 and TRBJ1-1, with D possibly TRBD1 on 5 matching bases. CDR1 is KGHSH and CDR2 is LQKENI in the germline V gene. The length of the CDR3 is 14 residues. V was cut by 0 bases and J by 5 bases, with 10 bases left in between. CDR3 sequence reads: CASSPPAGITEAFF. CDR3 DNA sequence: TGTGCCAGCTCACCACCGGCAGGGATTACTGAAGCTTTCTTT.

The rearrangement uses TRBV7-9 and TRBJ1-4; a weak D match, TRBD1 (5 bases). This CDR3 spans 14 amino acids. Germline CDR1 reads SEHNR; CDR2 reads FQNEAQ (reference sequence). The V end was cut by 5 bases, the J end by 8 bases, with 15 bases between. CDR3 loop: CASSKGTAGEKLFF. In nucleotides, the CDR3 is TGTGCCAGCAGCAAAGGGACGGCAGGGGAAAAACTGTTTTTT.

The chain links TRBV7-9 to TRBJ2-5; TRBD1 agrees at 7 bases. Germline assignment: CDR1 SEHNR and CDR2 FQNEAQ (reference sequence). V trimming: 5 bases; J trimming: 0 bases; junction bases outside the gene matches: 12. The CDR3 contains 17 residues. CDR3 residues: CASSLIRDRKNQETQYF. The CDR3 DNA sequence: TGTGCCAGCAGCCTAATCCGGGACAGAAAAAACCAAGAGACCCAGTACTTC.

The chain couples TRBV3-1 (or the pseudogene TRBV3-2) to TRBJ2-1, with TRBD1 matching 11 bases. The CDR3 contains 15 residues. V lost 3 bases to trimming and J lost 7 bases; unmatched junction nucleotides: 5. CDR1 is LGHDT and CDR2 is YNNKEL in the germline V gene (reference sequence). The CDR3 spells CASSQPGQGVNEQFF. CDR3 DNA: TGTGCCAGCAGCCAGCCGGGACAGGGGGTAAATGAGCAGTTCTTC.

The V and J genes are TRBV28 and TRBJ2-7, with 7 nucleotides matching TRBD2. Unmatched junction bases numbered 9, after V lost 6 bases and J lost 4 bases. From germline, CDR1 is MDHEN and CDR2 SYDVKM. This CDR3 has 14 amino acids. CDR3 sequence: CASSTPGGRYEQYF. CDR3 DNA sequence: TGTGCCAGCAGCACCCCGGGAGGAAGATACGAGCAGTACTTC.

The CDR3 spells CASSLTGNSADTQYF. The CDR3 bases are TGTGCCAGCAGTTTGACAGGGAACAGCGCAGATACGCAGTATTTT. The chain carries TRBV5-5 and TRBJ2-3, with 7 nucleotides matching TRBD1. V lost 5 bases, J lost 4 bases, and 10 bases stayed unmatched. The CDR3 length is 15 residues. The germline gives CDR1 SGHKS, CDR2 YYEKEE (reference sequence).